This TCR beta chain was sequenced in a study of spatial heterogeneity in lung cancer. A single record per CDR3 protein comes from TCRdb applying MiXCR to the 5' RACE reads. The data hold about 48,000 distinct CDR3 sequences, with 5.3% observed a single time. This clonotype showed up many times. No antigen is known for it. The CDR3 extends over 15 amino acids. With V trimmed by 10 bases and J by 5 bases, 11 bases remained unmatched. Specified time point: sample taken at primary tumor resection. There were some 70 donors, all of them untreated patients with early-stage non-small cell lung cancer. Extraction of whole RNA from tumor, nontumor lung or frozen PBMC preceded unsorted sequencing. The study, taken as a whole, reports: Compared with follow-up, resection was when ubiquitous expanded tumor TCRs appeared in blood more.

This sequence originates from a male donor with early-stage non-small cell lung cancer. Sequenced here: PBMCs, sampled at surgery. The rearrangement uses TRBV12-3 or TRBV12-4 and TRBJ2-3; 11 bases map to TRBD2. CDR3 in DNA: TGTGCCACCTCCTTAGCGGGAGGGCCGGGAGATACGCAGTATTTT. Amino acid sequence: CATSLAGGPGDTQYF.